This T cell receptor beta chain was documented in a study of blood T cell repertoires in COVID-19. Overall study context: Some COVID-19 samples were acute and others convalescent; all came from the United States, Italy and Spain.

Followed over time, Seattle patients had been enrolled while infection was active. The CDR3 spans 15 residues. From germline, CDR1 is LGHNA and CDR2 YNFKEQ. The trim removed 2 bases at V and 4 bases at J, leaving 7 bases unmatched. Method: immunoSEQ multiplex PCR; TCRdb's copy keeps in-frame clones and lacks some. The sample consists of about 210,000 clones, approximately 85% of them appearing once. The source is a woman in her seventies with COVID-19, enrolled during active disease. The genes are TRBV4-2 and TRBJ2-5; 7 nucleotides line up with TRBD1. The sequencing input was peripheral blood. The CDR3 loop reads CASSQPTGTAETQYF. The CDR3 DNA reads TGTGCCAGCAGCCAACCTACAGGGACAGCAGAGACCCAGTACTTC.